This TCR beta chain appears in the sequencing data of a study of radiotherapy plus CTLA-4 blockade in lung cancer. Overall study findings and caveats: Radiotherapy plus ipilimumab was followed by expansion in blood of tumor-derived TCR clones.

Treatment of patients with chemo-refractory metastatic non-small-cell lung cancer consisted of focal radiation plus CTLA-4 blockade with ipilimumab. Assay: immunoSEQ multiplex PCR; the TCRdb copy retains only in-frame clones and omits some. The top ten hold 4% of the sample, which has some 66,000 clones, around four fifths seen once. This clone showed up just once. Its antigen is unknown. The CDR3 is made up of 15 amino acids. CDR1 and CDR2 from the germline V gene are SGHRS and YFSETQ. V was pared by 4 bases and J by 3 bases, with 3 bases of the junction left unmatched. The source material was peripheral blood, sampled from a patient treated with radiotherapy plus ipilimumab. This sequence was found in a human donor with non-small cell lung cancer who had a partial response to radiotherapy plus ipilimumab. The rearrangement uses TRBV5-1 and TRBJ1-4, with 10 bases that match TRBD1. CDR3 region: CASSLDRGPNEKLFF. For the CDR3, the DNA is TGCGCCAGCAGCCTAGACAGGGGGCCTAATGAAAAACTGTTTTTT.